These 26 T cell receptor beta chains share one sample of origin, sequenced in a study of T cell responses to AZD1222 COVID-19 vaccine. Only in-frame clones appear in the TCRdb table, and some are missing; sequencing was by immunoSEQ multiplex PCR. This sample yields 150,000 or so clones, of which about 93% are seen a single time; about 5.1% belongs to the top ten. The sample consisted of peripheral blood, taken on day 0 of AZD1222 vaccination. The origin of the receptors is an adult in good health.

V is TRBV19 and J is TRBJ1-1; D is perhaps TRBD1 (5 bases). Trimming took off 5 bases at V and 12 bases at J, with 16 bases between the two ends. The CDR3 covers 12 residues. Germline assignment: CDR1 LNHDA and CDR2 SQIVND (reference sequence). CDR3 sequence: CASSFAGTMPFF. The CDR3 bases are TGTGCCAGTAGTTTCGCCGGGACTATGCCTTTCTTT.

The chain has TRBV29-1 and TRBJ1-2, with unresolved D. V was shortened by 3 bases and J by 6 bases, with 8 bases between the two germline ends. Germline assignment: CDR1 SQVTM and CDR2 ANQGSEA. The CDR3 spans 11 residues. CDR3 sequence reads: CSVEWDHGYTF. The CDR3 nucleotides are TGCAGCGTTGAGTGGGATCATGGCTACACCTTC.

The chain joins TRBV10-3 to TRBJ1-4; the D is unclear. The CDR3 covers 13 residues. CDR1 is ENHRY and CDR2 is SYGVKD in the germline V gene. V lost 10 bases and J lost 3, with 12 bases in between. CDR3 sequence: CASGMLPNEKLFF. CDR3 in DNA: TGTGCCAGTGGCATGTTGCCTAATGAAAAACTGTTTTTT.

The chain uses TRBV19 and TRBJ2-3, with D hard to call. From germline, CDR1 is LNHDA and CDR2 SQIVND (reference sequence). This CDR3 region has 15 residues. V lost 1 base and J 2 bases, leaving 10 bases between the germline ends. The CDR3 here is CASSIGPEYTDTQYF. CDR3 nucleotide sequence: TGTGCCAGTAGTATAGGTCCGGAATACACAGATACGCAGTATTTT.

The chain links TRBV23-1 to TRBJ1-2, with 7 bases lining up with TRBD1. TRBV23-1 is an open reading frame, and its role is uncertain. This CDR3 has 19 residues. J lost 2 bases, V lost 0 bases, and 15 bases had no gene match. CDR3 bases: TGCGCCAGCAGTCAATCGATCGGGCAGGGGGGGATAAAGAACTATGGCTACACCTTC. Its protein product is CASSQSIGQGGIKNYGYTF.

The chain recombines TRBV5-4 with TRBJ2-1; D is possibly TRBD2 (5 bases). Trimming left V 0 bases short and J 8 bases short, with 15 bases between. The CDR3 is made up of 15 amino acids. The germline gives CDR1 SGHNT, CDR2 YYREEE (reference sequence). CDR3 DNA: TGTGCCAGCAGCTTGGACGGGATAACCCCCTATGAGCAGTTCTTC. Residues: CASSLDGITPYEQFF.

V and J are TRBV6-4 and TRBJ1-5; 9 nucleotides align to TRBD1. Germline V gives CDR1 MRHNA, CDR2 SNTAGT. Unmatched junction bases numbered 4, after V lost 3 bases and J lost 4 bases. CDR3 size: 15 residues. The CDR3 DNA sequence: TGTGCCAGCAGTGAGGGACAGGGAGGGAATCAGCCCCAGCATTTT. It codes for CASSEGQGGNQPQHF.

The rearrangement uses TRBV2 and TRBJ1-1; D unclear. The CDR3 is made up of 15 amino acids. Germline values: CDR1 SNHLY, CDR2 FYNNEI. With 6 bases removed from V and 0 bases from J, the gap between germline ends came to 14 bases. The CDR3 is CASSALAIMNTEAFF. In nucleotides, the CDR3 is TGTGCCAGCAGCGCCCTTGCGATCATGAACACTGAAGCTTTCTTT.

The gene calls are TRBV7-2 and TRBJ1-2, with a possible D match to TRBD1 (6 bases). The ends were cut back, 6 bases at V and 3 bases at J, with 11 bases in the middle. This CDR3 is 13 amino acids long. Per the germline V gene, CDR1 is SGHTA and CDR2 is FQGNSA. CDR3 sequence: CASRPGQYYGYTF. The CDR3 DNA reads as TGTGCCAGCAGACCTGGACAGTACTATGGCTACACCTTC.

V is TRBV4-1 and J is TRBJ2-1; D may be TRBD1 or TRBD2 (5 bases each). The CDR3 has 16 amino acids. The V and J ends lost 4 bases and 3 bases respectively, with 16 bases between them. The germline gives CDR1 MGHRA, CDR2 YSYEKL. CDR3 region: CASSPQGRTFYNEQFF. CDR3 DNA: TGCGCCAGCAGCCCCCAGGGCAGGACTTTCTACAATGAGCAGTTCTTC.

The V and J genes are TRBV3-1 (or the pseudogene TRBV3-2) and TRBJ2-3, with D perhaps TRBD2 (5 bases). This CDR3 region has 13 residues. The germline CDR1 and CDR2 sequences are LGHDT and YNNKEL (reference sequence). The V and J ends lost 0 bases and 14 bases respectively, with 15 bases between them. The CDR3 DNA sequence: TGTGCCAGCAGCCAAGATATGAGGGCGATGTGGTATTTT. Its protein is CASSQDMRAMWYF.

Only a few counts were recorded for this clone. The genes are TRBV2 and TRBJ2-7, with 13 bases aligning to TRBD2. Germline loops: CDR1 SNHLY, CDR2 FYNNEI. The CDR3 has 15 amino acids. The V segment lost 6 bases and the J segment 4 bases; nucleotides outside the gene matches: 6. As DNA, the CDR3 is TGTGCCAGCAGCGAGGCGGGACTAGCGGGGTACGAGCAGTACTTC. Its protein is CASSEAGLAGYEQYF.

The chain has TRBV30 and TRBJ2-5; weak D call: TRBD1 (6 bases). Per the germline V gene, CDR1 is GTSNPN and CDR2 is SVGIG (reference sequence). Trimming removed 5 bases at V and 1 base at J, with 11 bases between. This CDR3 contains 13 residues. This chain's CDR3 is CAWGGQLQETQYF. In DNA, the CDR3 is TGTGCCTGGGGTGGACAGCTCCAAGAGACCCAGTACTTC.

The rearrangement links TRBV27 to TRBJ1-4; D remains ambiguous. This CDR3 region has 11 residues. Trimming shortened V by 0 bases and J by 7 bases, and 0 bases separated the two germline ends. In germline, CDR1 is MNHEY, CDR2 SMNVEV (reference sequence). The CDR3 nucleotides read TGTGCCAGCAGTTTATCTGAAAAACTGTTTTTT. This sequence encodes CASSLSEKLFF.

The CDR3 here is CASSYGASGTYEQYF. Here the CDR3 DNA reads TGTGCCAGCAGTTATGGGGCTAGCGGGACATACGAGCAGTACTTC. This chain joins TRBV6-5 and TRBJ2-7; 9 positions agree with TRBD2. The CDR3 loop spans 15 amino acids. The germline gives CDR1 MNHEY, CDR2 SVGAGI. The trim removed 3 bases at V and 4 bases at J, leaving 7 bases unmatched.

V usage is TRBV7-2 and J usage is TRBJ2-5; unclear D gene. The germline V gene encodes CDR1 SGHTA and CDR2 FQGNSA. The CDR3 loop spans 15 amino acids. Between the trimmed V and J ends, which lost 5 bases and 1 base, there was a span of 14 bases. The CDR3 sequence is CASSPTDAFQETQYF. The CDR3 DNA reads as TGTGCCAGCAGCCCTACGGATGCCTTCCAAGAGACCCAGTACTTC.

The chain is built from TRBV6-5 and TRBJ1-1, with D perhaps matching TRBD1 (6 bases). This CDR3 comprises 15 residues. Germline assignment: CDR1 MNHEY and CDR2 SVGAGI. The V end was cut by 0 bases, the J end by 6 bases, with 14 bases between. CDR3 residues: CASSYSTGAKAEAFF. CDR3 in DNA: TGTGCCAGCAGTTACTCGACGGGGGCGAAGGCTGAAGCTTTCTTT.

The V and J genes are TRBV7-2 and TRBJ2-7; D remains ambiguous. The CDR3 totals 14 residues. Germline CDR1 reads SGHTA; CDR2 reads FQGNSA. The V end lost 2 bases, the J end lost 5 bases, and 13 bases lay between the germline ends. The CDR3 region has the DNA TGTGCCAGCAGCTTATCGGCAGGTCGCCACGAGCAGTACTTC. Translating it yields CASSLSAGRHEQYF.

This rearrangement joins TRBV9 to TRBJ1-1; D unclear. Germline CDR1 reads SGDLS; CDR2 reads YYNGEE. This CDR3 comprises 14 residues. V lost 0 bases to trimming and J lost 6 bases, with 12 bases between them. CDR3 region: CASSVGSGGAEAFF. CDR3 bases: TGTGCCAGCAGCGTAGGTTCAGGTGGGGCTGAAGCTTTCTTT.

The rearrangement uses TRBV5-4 and TRBJ2-7; 7 nucleotides align to TRBD2. Germline-derived CDR1 and CDR2 are SGHNT and YYREEE (reference sequence). The CDR3 loop spans 15 amino acids. The trim removed 1 base at V and 0 bases at J, leaving 4 bases unmatched. CDR3 bases: TGTGCCAGCAGCTTGTCTAGCGGCAGCTCCTACGAGCAGTACTTC. Encoded protein: CASSLSSGSSYEQYF.

This clone was seen a single time. V is TRBV7-2 and J is TRBJ2-1, with 7 bases fitting TRBD2. The CDR3 runs to 14 residues. CDR1 is SGHTA and CDR2 is FQGNSA in the germline V gene. With V trimmed by 2 bases and J by 9 bases, 7 bases remained unmatched. This CDR3 is CASSLNGRTGEQFF. The CDR3 nucleotides read TGTGCCAGCAGCTTAAACGGGAGGACGGGTGAGCAGTTCTTC.

This rearrangement joins TRBV7-9 to TRBJ1-1, with a possible D match to TRBD1 (6 bases). V lost 5 bases and J lost 11, with 18 bases in between. The germline V gene encodes CDR1 SEHNR and CDR2 FQNEAQ (reference sequence). There are 13 residues in the CDR3. CDR3 in amino acids: CASSHPWGDTAFF. The CDR3 DNA sequence: TGTGCCAGCAGCCATCCATGGGGGGACACGGCTTTCTTT.

The gene calls are TRBV7-9 and TRBJ2-7; weak D call: TRBD1 (6 bases). Germline values: CDR1 SEHNR, CDR2 FQNEAQ (reference sequence). There are 15 residues in the CDR3. V was clipped by 5 bases and J by 0 bases, with 14 bases between them. For the CDR3, the DNA is TGTGCCAGCAGCGCCGTGGACAGACCCTCCTACGAGCAGTACTTC. It yields the protein CASSAVDRPSYEQYF.

In this sample, this clone turned up once. The chain employs TRBV5-1 and TRBJ1-4; 7 bases match TRBD1. Per the germline V gene, CDR1 is SGHRS and CDR2 is YFSETQ. The CDR3 totals 14 residues. The V gene end was trimmed by 4 bases and the J gene end by 1 base; junction bases not matched to a gene: 1. CDR3 DNA sequence: TGCGCCAGCAGCGGGACAGAAACTAATGAAAAACTGTTTTTT. The encoded protein is CASSGTETNEKLFF.

V is TRBV6-5 and J is TRBJ1-4; possibly TRBD1 for D (5 bases). This CDR3 spans 14 amino acids. V dropped 6 bases and J dropped 8 bases, with 16 bases sitting between them. Looked up from germline, CDR1 is MNHEY and CDR2 is SVGAGI. CDR3 nucleotide sequence: TGTGCCAGCAGCCCGGACACGGGGGGGGAAAAACTGTTTTTT. Residues: CASSPDTGGEKLFF.

The chain employs TRBV7-2 and TRBJ1-1; 7 bases line up with TRBD1. In germline, CDR1 is SGHTA, CDR2 FQGNSA. The CDR3 runs to 14 residues. The V segment lost 3 bases and the J segment 5 bases; nucleotides outside the gene matches: 6. CDR3 coding DNA: TGTGCCAGCAGCTTTACATCAGGGGGAACTGAAGCTTTCTTT. This translates into CASSFTSGGTEAFF. The variable domain in full, with the rest retrieved from reference TRBV7-2 and TRBJ1-1, is GAGVSQSPSNKVTEKGKDVELRCDPISGHTALYWYRQSLGQGLEFLIYFQGNSAPDKSGLPSDRFSAERTGGSVSTLTIQRTQQEDSAVYLCASSFTSGGTEAFFGQGTRLTVV.